Sequencing of this TCR beta chain was carried out in a study of CD8 T cells in Susac syndrome. RNA amounts of about 0.5 to 1 ug underwent reverse transcription with random hexamers. From the immunoSEQ multiplex PCR reads, TCRdb called clonotypes with MiXCR, one entry per CDR3 protein. The sample yields a few hundred thousand distinct CDR3 sequences, around 95% seen once. Sequencing of TCR beta covered CD8+ and CD4+ T cells obtained from blood. Germline loops: CDR1 MNHEY, CDR2 SMNVEV (reference sequence). Trimming removed 6 bases from V and 6 bases from J, with 14 bases in between. The CDR3 sequence is 13 residues long.

The receptor was isolated from a human donor with multiple sclerosis. This chain uses TRBV27 with TRBJ1-2; the D is unclear. Sample: CD4+ T cells from PBMCs. The CDR3 region is CASREHERNGYTF. CDR3 coding DNA: TGTGCCAGCAGAGAACACGAGAGGAATGGCTACACCTTC.